This TCR beta chain derives from a study of CD8+CD57+ T cells in acquired aplastic anemia. In germline, CDR1 is SGDLS, CDR2 YYNGEE. Trimming left V 1 base short and J 1 base short, with 8 bases between. The CDR3 contains 14 residues. This clonotype was observed at least ten times. CDR3 and TCR beta VDJ profiling relied on genomic DNA as the template. TCRdb re-derived calls from the reads in MiXCR, one entry per CDR3 protein. The sample contains around 200,000 distinct CDR3 sequences, 54% of which appear only once. What was sequenced was sorted CD4+, CD8+, or CD8+CD57+ T cells (not recorded which) from PBMCs. This receptor was identified in a human donor in good health, serving as a control. The genes are TRBV9 and TRBJ1-1, with D perhaps matching TRBD1 (5 bases). CDR3 coding DNA: TGTGCCAGCAGCGTACAGGGTGGGAACACTGAAGCTTTCTTT. It specifies CASSVQGGNTEAFF.